There are many counts of the clone carrying this T cell receptor beta chain. Antigen specificity is unknown. The source of the sample is a study of T cell repertoires in cytomegalovirus infection. In the study overall: Indicated by public TCR beta signatures were CMV infection and matching HLA type.

TCRdb processed the reads anew with MiXCR; each CDR3 protein has one entry. The table shows about a million distinct CDR3 sequences, with roughly a third occurring only once. J was trimmed by 5 bases and V by 7 bases; bases with no gene match: 10. The CDR3 sequence is 15 residues long. Germline loops: CDR1 MNHNS, CDR2 SASEGT. Points from the study as a whole: In two of eight donors, the top clonotype was HLA-C-restricted CMV-specific.

This clonotype was obtained from a human donor in good health (CMV status not recorded). Some clones in this sample may be carry-over from other donors' samples. V gene TRBV6-1 combines with J gene TRBJ2-2; 7 bases agree with TRBD1. The source material was cultured CD8+ T cells from PBMCs, sampled from culture after CMV antigen stimulation. This CDR3 reads CASKEKIQGTGELFF. The CDR3 bases are TGTGCCAGCAAAGAAAAAATACAGGGGACCGGGGAGCTGTTTTTT.